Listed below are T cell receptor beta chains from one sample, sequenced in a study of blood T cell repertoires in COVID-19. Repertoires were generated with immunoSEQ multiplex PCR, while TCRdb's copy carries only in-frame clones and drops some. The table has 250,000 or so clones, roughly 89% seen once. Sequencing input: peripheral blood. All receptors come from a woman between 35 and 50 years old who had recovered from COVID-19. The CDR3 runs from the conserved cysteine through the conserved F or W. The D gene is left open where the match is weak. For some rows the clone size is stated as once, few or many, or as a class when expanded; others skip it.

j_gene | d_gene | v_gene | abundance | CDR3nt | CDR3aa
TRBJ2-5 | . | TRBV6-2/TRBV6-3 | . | TGTGCCAGCAGTCCGGCGGGGCACCAAGAGACCCAGTACTTC | CASSPAGHQETQYF
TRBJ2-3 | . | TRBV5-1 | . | TGCGCCAGCAGCGCTGGGACACAACGCAGCACAGATACGCAGTATTTT | CASSAGTQRSTDTQYF
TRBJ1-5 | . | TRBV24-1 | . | TGTGCCACCAGTGATTTGGAGGGACCCCAGCATTTT | CATSDLEGPQHF
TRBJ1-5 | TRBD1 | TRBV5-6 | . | TGTGCCAGCAGCTTAAGAGGGGGCGGCAATCAGCCCCAGCATTTT | CASSLRGGGNQPQHF
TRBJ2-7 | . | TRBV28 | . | TGTGCCAGCAAGCAGGGCGGGGTCTCCTACGAGCAGTACTTC | CASKQGGVSYEQYF
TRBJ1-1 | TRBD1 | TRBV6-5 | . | TGTGCCAGCAGCCGAACAGGGGGCATTACTGAAGCTTTCTTT | CASSRTGGITEAFF
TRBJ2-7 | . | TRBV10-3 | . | TGTGCCATCAGTTCCGGGACGGGGGCCTACGAGCAGTACTTC | CAISSGTGAYEQYF
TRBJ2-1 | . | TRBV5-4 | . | TGTGCCACCACCGTAGACTTCAGCTCCTACAATGAGCAGTTCTTC | CATTVDFSSYNEQFF
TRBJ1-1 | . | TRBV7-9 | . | TGTGCCAGCAGCTTAACTCCGCCGAACACTGAAGCTTTCTTT | CASSLTPPNTEAFF
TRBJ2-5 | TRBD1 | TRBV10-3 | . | TGTGCCGCCCAAGGGACAGCTCAAGAGACCCAGTACTTC | CAAQGTAQETQYF
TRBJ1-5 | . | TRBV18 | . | TGTGCCAGCTCACCAGGGGCCGGCAATCAGCCCCAGCATTTT | CASSPGAGNQPQHF
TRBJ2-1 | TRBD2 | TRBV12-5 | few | TGTGCTAGTGGAACCCAAGTGAGGACTAGAGGCAATGAGCAGTTCTTC | CASGTQVRTRGNEQFF
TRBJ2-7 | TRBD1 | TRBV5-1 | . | TGCGCCAGCAGCCGGGGACAGGGGGACTCGGTGCAGTACTTC | CASSRGQGDSVQYF
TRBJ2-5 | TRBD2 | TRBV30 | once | TGTGCCTGGAGTGTAAGTCTAGCGGGGTCGTCGACCCAGTACTTC | CAWSVSLAGSSTQYF
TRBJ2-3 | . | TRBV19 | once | TGTGCCAGTAGTAATGGGACAGGGACTAGGACAGATACGCAGTATTTT | CASSNGTGTRTDTQYF
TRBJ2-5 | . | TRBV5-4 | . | TGTGCCAGCAGCTCCCGGGACAACCAAGAGACCCAGTACTTC | CASSSRDNQETQYF
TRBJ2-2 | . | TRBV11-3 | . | TGTGCCAGCAGCTTAGGTAGCGGACCGAACACCGGGGAGCTGTTTTTT | CASSLGSGPNTGELFF
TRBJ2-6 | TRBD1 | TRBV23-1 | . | TGCGCCAGCAGTCATTCTACCCCGGGACAGGACTCTGGGGCCAACGTCCTGACTTTC | CASSHSTPGQDSGANVLTF
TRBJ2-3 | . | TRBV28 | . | TGTGCCAGCGGGGGGGGCGGAATAGTCACAGATACGCAGTATTTT | CASGGGGIVTDTQYF
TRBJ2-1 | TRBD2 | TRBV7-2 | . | TGTGCCAGCAGCTTAAAGGCGGGGGGGTTAGCGAGCTCCTACAATGAGCAGTTCTTC | CASSLKAGGLASSYNEQFF
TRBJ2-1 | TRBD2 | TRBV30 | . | TGTGCCTGGGGACTAGCGGGAGGTGAGCAGTTCTTC | CAWGLAGGEQFF
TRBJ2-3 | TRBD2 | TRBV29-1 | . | TGCAGCGTTGAGGGACTAGCGGGATCAGATACGCAGTATTTT | CSVEGLAGSDTQYF
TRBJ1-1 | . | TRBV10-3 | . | TGTGCCATCAGTGAGTTAGAGACTGAAGCTTTCTTT | CAISELETEAFF
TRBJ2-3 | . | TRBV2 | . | TGTGCCAGCAGTGAACCCCTATCAGATACGCAGTATTTT | CASSEPLSDTQYF
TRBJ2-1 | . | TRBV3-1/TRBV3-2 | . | TGTGCCAGCAGCCGTCCGGGGAGGAACTCCTACAATGAGCAGTTCTTC | CASSRPGRNSYNEQFF
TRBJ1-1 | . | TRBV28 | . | TGTGCCAGCAATACGGCGGCAGTCGAGACTGAAGCTTTCTTT | CASNTAAVETEAFF
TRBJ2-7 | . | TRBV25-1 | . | TGTGCCAGCAAGGGTCCAGGGGTGGTCTCCTACGAGCAGTACTTC | CASKGPGVVSYEQYF
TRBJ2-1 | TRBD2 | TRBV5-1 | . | TGCGCCAGCAGCTTGCCGACTAGCGGGATAGGATACAATGAGCAGTTCTTC | CASSLPTSGIGYNEQFF
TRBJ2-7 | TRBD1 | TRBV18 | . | TGTGCCAGCTCACCACCCAACAGGGGCTTCTCGGTAGAGCAGTACTTC | CASSPPNRGFSVEQYF
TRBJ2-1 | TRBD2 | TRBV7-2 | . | TGTGCCAGCAGCTTACTCGGTAGCGGGGGAGGGAGCTCCTACAATGAGCAGTTCTTC | CASSLLGSGGGSSYNEQFF
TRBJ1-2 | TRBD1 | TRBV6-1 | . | TGTGCCAGCAGTGATGCAGGACAGGCGATCTATGGCTACACCTTC | CASSDAGQAIYGYTF
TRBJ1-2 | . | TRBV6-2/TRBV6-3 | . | TGTGCCAGCAGTTACCTTGACACCGTTAACTATGGCTACACCTTC | CASSYLDTVNYGYTF
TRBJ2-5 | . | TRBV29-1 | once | TGCAGCGTTGATCGGTTGCAGGGTCAAGAGACCCAGTACTTC | CSVDRLQGQETQYF
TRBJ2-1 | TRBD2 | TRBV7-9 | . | TGTGCCAGCAGCCGGGGCGCTAGCGGGCACAATGAGCAGTTCTTC | CASSRGASGHNEQFF
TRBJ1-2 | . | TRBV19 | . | TGTGCCAGTAGTATCGCCCTTACGCAGAAGAACTATGGCTACACCTTC | CASSIALTQKNYGYTF
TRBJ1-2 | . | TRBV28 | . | TGTGCCAGCAGTTTATCGGAGCGGGGCTATGGCTACACCTTC | CASSLSERGYGYTF
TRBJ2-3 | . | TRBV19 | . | TGTGCCAGTAGTCCTTCCCTCACAGATACGCAGTATTTT | CASSPSLTDTQYF
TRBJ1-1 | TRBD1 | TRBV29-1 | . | TGCAGCGTTGAACCCGGGACAGGGAACACTGAAGCTTTCTTT | CSVEPGTGNTEAFF
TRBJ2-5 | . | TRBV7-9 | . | TGTGCCAGCAGCCACGGGACACTTCAAGAGACCCAGTACTTC | CASSHGTLQETQYF
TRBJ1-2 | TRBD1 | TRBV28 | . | TGTGCCAGCAGTTCCTCAGGGGGCCGAGGCTACACCTTC | CASSSSGGRGYTF
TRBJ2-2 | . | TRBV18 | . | TGTGCCAGCTCACCATACGAGTCTCCGTCCGGGGAGCTGTTTTTT | CASSPYESPSGELFF
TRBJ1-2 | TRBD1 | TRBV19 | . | TGTGCCAGTAGTGCCTGGACAGGGTATGGCTACACCTTC | CASSAWTGYGYTF
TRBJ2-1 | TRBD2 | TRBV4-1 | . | TGCGCCAGCAGCCGCTCCAGCGGGACCTACAATGAGCAGTTCTTC | CASSRSSGTYNEQFF
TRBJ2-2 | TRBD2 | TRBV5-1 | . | TGCGCCAGCAGCTTGGGACTAGCGGGAGGAGCCGGGGAGCTGTTTTTT | CASSLGLAGGAGELFF
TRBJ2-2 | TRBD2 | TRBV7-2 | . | TGTGCCAGCAGCTTAGCCGGGACTAGCGGGACTACCGGGGAGCTGTTTTTT | CASSLAGTSGTTGELFF
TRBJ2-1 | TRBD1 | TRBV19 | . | TGTGCCAGTAGTGCCGGACAGGGAATCGGTGAGCAGTTCTTC | CASSAGQGIGEQFF
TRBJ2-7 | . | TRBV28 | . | TGTGCCAGCAGTTTACAGGCAGGCTCAGGCGAGCAGTACTTC | CASSLQAGSGEQYF
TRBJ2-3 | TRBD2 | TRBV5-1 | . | TGCGCCAGCAGCCGGACTAGCCGACCGAGAGATACGCAGTATTTT | CASSRTSRPRDTQYF
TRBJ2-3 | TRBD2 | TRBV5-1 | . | TGCGCCAGCAGCTCCATGACCCGGGAGGTAGATACGCAGTATTTT | CASSSMTREVDTQYF
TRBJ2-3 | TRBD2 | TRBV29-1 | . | TGCAGCGTCATGGGACTAGCGGGAGCAAATACGCAGTATTTT | CSVMGLAGANTQYF
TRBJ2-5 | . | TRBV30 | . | TGTGCCTGGAGTGTAAAACAGATTCAAGAGACCCAGTACTTC | CAWSVKQIQETQYF